These 4 T cell receptor beta chains originate from one sample sequenced in a study of blood T cell repertoires in COVID-19. Here immunoSEQ multiplex PCR was the method, and the copy in TCRdb shows in-frame clones only, minus some. The sample lists some 150,000 clones; about 87% were seen once. The material sequenced was peripheral blood. These receptor sequences come from an elderly woman with acute or convalescent COVID-19.

This rearrangement joins TRBV28 to TRBJ2-3, with D maybe TRBD1 (6 bases). This CDR3 has 15 residues. In germline, CDR1 is MDHEN, CDR2 SYDVKM. Trimming cost V 3 bases and J 4 bases, with 14 bases left between them. The CDR3 is CASSLLTGAADTQYF. CDR3 coding DNA: TGTGCCAGCAGTTTGCTGACAGGCGCTGCAGATACGCAGTATTTT.

The chain recombines TRBV3-1 (or the pseudogene TRBV3-2) with TRBJ1-1; no clear D gene. This CDR3 is 13 amino acids long. Trimming left V 3 bases short and J 6 bases short, with 11 bases between. Germline values: CDR1 LGHDT, CDR2 YNNKEL (reference sequence). The CDR3 nucleotides are TGTGCCAGCAGCCACAAAGGGAGGTCTGAAGCTTTCTTT. This gives the protein CASSHKGRSEAFF.

The V call is TRBV9, the J call TRBJ2-3; tentative D call: TRBD2 (6 bases). V lost 0 bases to trimming and J lost 5 bases, with 7 bases between them. Germline CDR1 and CDR2: SGDLS and YYNGEE. The CDR3 is 13 amino acids. The CDR3 here is CASSVEEGDTQYF. CDR3 DNA: TGTGCCAGCAGCGTAGAGGAGGGAGATACGCAGTATTTT.

The chain combines TRBV11-2 with TRBJ2-2; 10 nucleotides agree with TRBD1. Losses at the gene ends were 2 bases for V and 2 bases for J; bases not matched to a gene: 11. In germline, CDR1 is SGHAT, CDR2 FQNNGV. The CDR3 runs 19 residues. CDR3 nucleotides: TGTGCCAGCAGCTTAATCCCGGGACAGGGGATTCACAACACCGGGGAGCTGTTTTTT. It encodes CASSLIPGQGIHNTGELFF. Complete variable domain (other parts from reference TRBV11-2 and TRBJ2-2): EAGVAQSPRYKIIEKRQSVAFWCNPISGHATLYWYQQILGQGPKLLIQFQNNGVVDDSQLPKDRFSAERLKGVDSTLKIQPAKLEDSAVYLCASSLIPGQGIHNTGELFFGEGSRLTVL.